The following is a TCR beta chain sequence with its context. Antigen unknown. The sample comes from a study of shared clonotypes between healthy human individuals. The length of the CDR3 is 16 residues. V was shortened by 5 bases and J by 2 bases, with 18 bases between the two germline ends. CDR1 MDHEN and CDR2 SYDVKM come from the germline V gene. Whole-study results and caveats: The small donor group covered limited genetic and exposure diversity. Non-shared clonotypes had lower generation probabilities than those shared by all four donors. Naive subsets generally exceeded memory subsets in estimated richness.

TCRdb's table, derived via immunoSEQ multiplex PCR, lists solely in-frame clones and lacks some. Of roughly 2,300,000 clones in the sample, 85% to 95% were seen once. This clonotype was sampled from a man younger than 35 in good health. Some clones in this sample may be carry-over from other donors' samples. This chain links TRBV28 with TRBJ1-1, with unresolved D. Specimen: naive CD4+ T cells from PBMCs. Subset described: CD45RA+ positively selected. Here the CDR3 DNA reads TGTGCCAGCAGTCCAAGAGGTTCGGGGTTTAACACTGAAGCTTTCTTT. It codes for CASSPRGSGFNTEAFF.